This TCR beta chain stems from a study of radiotherapy plus CTLA-4 blockade in lung cancer listed by TCRdb under 2018. Notes on the research overall: Objective responses occurred in roughly 19% of enrolled patients, and about 30% achieved disease control.

The V and J ends are trimmed by 7 bases and 0 bases, leaving 16 bases between them. There are 16 amino acids in the CDR3, from cysteine to phenylalanine inclusive. The entry retains the CDR3 DNA only, 48 bases that are in frame from base 1. CDR1 and CDR2 are drawn from the germline V gene: SGHAT, FQNNGV. Concerning this clone: The antigen it recognizes is unknown. No qualities accompany the bases; no much larger clone lies one base away.

The study tested focal radiation therapy combined with CTLA-4 blockade (ipilimumab) in patients with chemo-refractory metastatic non-small-cell lung cancer. Library method: the immunoSEQ multiplex PCR assay. TCRdb retrieved this table from immuneACCESS and kept in-frame rearrangements only. Not all clones are present; in checked studies, unresolved V genes account for under half, and no reason is known for the remainder. For this sample the table gives 95,000 to 150,000 clones, of which 80% to 90% were detected only once. 6.9% of the sample comes from the top ten. Points the paper makes about the study in general: The strongest predictors of response were reported to be early dynamic shifts in blood T cell clones along with a rise in serum interferon-beta following radiation. TCR clones derived from tumors expanded in peripheral blood after treatment with radiotherapy and ipilimumab.

The chain links TRBV11-2 with TRBJ1-5, and the D gene may be TRBD1, 5 bases matching. The receptor's source is a human donor with non-small cell lung cancer that progressed on radiotherapy plus ipilimumab. The sample was peripheral blood, taken from a patient treated with radiotherapy plus ipilimumab. CDR3 protein: CASTEGRGDSNQPQHF. The nucleotide sequence reads TGTGCCAGCACTGAGGGAAGGGGAGATAGCAATCAGCCCCAGCATTTT. Supplemented by the reference TRBV11-2 and TRBJ1-5 proteins around the CDR3, the complete variable domain is EAGVAQSPRYKIIEKRQSVAFWCNPISGHATLYWYQQILGQGPKLLIQFQNNGVVDDSQLPKDRFSAERLKGVDSTLKIQPAKLEDSAVYLCASTEGRGDSNQPQHFGDGTRLSIL.